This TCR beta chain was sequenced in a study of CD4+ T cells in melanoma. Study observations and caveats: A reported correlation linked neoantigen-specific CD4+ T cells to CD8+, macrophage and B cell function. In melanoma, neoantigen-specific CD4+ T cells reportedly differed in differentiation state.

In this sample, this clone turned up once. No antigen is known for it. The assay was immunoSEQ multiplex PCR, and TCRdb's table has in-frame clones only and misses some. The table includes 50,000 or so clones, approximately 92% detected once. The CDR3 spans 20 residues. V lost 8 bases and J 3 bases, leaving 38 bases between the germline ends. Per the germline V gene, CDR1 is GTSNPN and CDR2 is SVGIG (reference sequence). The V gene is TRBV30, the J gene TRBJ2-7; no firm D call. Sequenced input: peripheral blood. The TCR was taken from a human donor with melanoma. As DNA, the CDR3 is TGTGCCCTGGACGTCTCTCGGGCCCAGTCCCGTCCCAGTCACTACTACGAGCAGTACTTC. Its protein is CALDVSRAQSRPSHYYEQYF.